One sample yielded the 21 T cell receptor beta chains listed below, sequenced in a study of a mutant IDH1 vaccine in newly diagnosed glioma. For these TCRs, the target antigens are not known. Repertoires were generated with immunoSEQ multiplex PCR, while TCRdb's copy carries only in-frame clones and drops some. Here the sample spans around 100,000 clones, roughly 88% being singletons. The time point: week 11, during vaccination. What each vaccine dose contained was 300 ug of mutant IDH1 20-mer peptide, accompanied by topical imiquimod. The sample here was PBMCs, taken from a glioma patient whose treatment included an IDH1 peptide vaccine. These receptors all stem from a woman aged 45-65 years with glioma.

This chain's CDR3 is CASSYRTGEETQYF. The CDR3 DNA is TGTGCCAGCAGTTACAGGACAGGGGAAGAGACCCAGTACTTC. The chain couples TRBV6-5 to TRBJ2-5; 9 nucleotides agree with TRBD1. With 2 bases clipped from V and 3 bases from J, the junction kept 1 base outside the gene matches. The CDR3 is 14 residues long. Per the germline V gene, CDR1 is MNHEY and CDR2 is SVGAGI.

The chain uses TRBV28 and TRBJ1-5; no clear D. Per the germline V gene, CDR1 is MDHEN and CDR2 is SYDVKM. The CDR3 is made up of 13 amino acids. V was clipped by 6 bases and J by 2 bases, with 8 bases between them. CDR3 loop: CASSLLGNQPQHF. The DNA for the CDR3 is TGTGCCAGCAGCCTCCTTGGCAATCAGCCCCAGCATTTT.

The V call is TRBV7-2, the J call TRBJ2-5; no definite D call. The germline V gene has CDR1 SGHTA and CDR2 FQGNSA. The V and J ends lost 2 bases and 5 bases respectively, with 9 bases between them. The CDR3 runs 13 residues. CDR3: CASSLFQEETQYF. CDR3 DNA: TGTGCCAGCAGCTTATTTCAGGAGGAGACCCAGTACTTC.

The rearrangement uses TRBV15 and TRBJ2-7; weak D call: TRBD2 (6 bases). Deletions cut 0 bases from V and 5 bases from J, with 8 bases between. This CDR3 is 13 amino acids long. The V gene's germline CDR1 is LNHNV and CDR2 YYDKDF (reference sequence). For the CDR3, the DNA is TGTGCCACCAGCAGAGAAAGGAGGGACGAGCAGTACTTC. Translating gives CATSRERRDEQYF.

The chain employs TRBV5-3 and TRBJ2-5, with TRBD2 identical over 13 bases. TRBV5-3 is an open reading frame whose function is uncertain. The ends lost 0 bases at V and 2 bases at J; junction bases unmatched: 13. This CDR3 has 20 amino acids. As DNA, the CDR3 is TGTGCCAGAAGCTTGGTTTTAGGCGGGACTAGCGGGGATTTTCAAGAGACCCAGTACTTC. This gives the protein CARSLVLGGTSGDFQETQYF.

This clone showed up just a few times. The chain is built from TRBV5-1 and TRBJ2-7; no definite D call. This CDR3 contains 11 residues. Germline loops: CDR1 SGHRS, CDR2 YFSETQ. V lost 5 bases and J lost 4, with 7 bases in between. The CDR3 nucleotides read TGCGCCAGCAGGGATACTTACGAGCAGTACTTC. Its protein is CASRDTYEQYF.

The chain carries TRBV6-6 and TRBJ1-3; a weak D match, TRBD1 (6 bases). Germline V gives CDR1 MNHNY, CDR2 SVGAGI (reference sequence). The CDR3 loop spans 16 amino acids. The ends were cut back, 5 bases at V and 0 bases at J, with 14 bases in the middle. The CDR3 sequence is CASSSRTESSGNTIYF. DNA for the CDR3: TGTGCCAGCAGTAGCCGGACAGAGAGCTCTGGAAACACCATATATTTT.

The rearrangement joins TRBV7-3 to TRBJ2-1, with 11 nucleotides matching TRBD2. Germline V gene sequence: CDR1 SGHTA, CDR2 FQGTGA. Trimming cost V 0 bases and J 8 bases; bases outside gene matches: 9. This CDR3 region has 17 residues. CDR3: CASSLTGGLADRDEQFF. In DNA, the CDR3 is TGTGCCAGCAGCTTAACTGGGGGACTAGCGGATAGGGATGAGCAGTTCTTC.

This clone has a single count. CDR3 bases: TGTGCCAGCAGTTTGGTAAGGGGGGGGAATCAGCCCCAGCATTTT. Its protein product is CASSLVRGGNQPQHF. The chain is built from TRBV28 and TRBJ1-5; a possible D gene is TRBD1 (6 bases). CDR1 and CDR2 from the germline V gene are MDHEN and SYDVKM. This CDR3 has 15 amino acids. Trimming removed 3 bases from V and 4 bases from J, with 13 bases in between.

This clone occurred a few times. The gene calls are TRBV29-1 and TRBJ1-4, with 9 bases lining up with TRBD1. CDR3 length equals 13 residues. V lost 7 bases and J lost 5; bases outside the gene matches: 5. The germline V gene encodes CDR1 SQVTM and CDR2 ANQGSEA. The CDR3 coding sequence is TGCAGCGCCTTCGGGACAGGGAATGAAAAACTGTTTTTT. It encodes CSAFGTGNEKLFF.

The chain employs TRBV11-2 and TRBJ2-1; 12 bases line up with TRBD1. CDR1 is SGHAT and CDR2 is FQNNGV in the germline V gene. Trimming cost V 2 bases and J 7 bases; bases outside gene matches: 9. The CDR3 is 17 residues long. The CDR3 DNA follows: TGTGCCAGCAGCTTATCAAACCGGGACAGGGGGCTGAATGAGCAGTTCTTC. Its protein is CASSLSNRDRGLNEQFF.

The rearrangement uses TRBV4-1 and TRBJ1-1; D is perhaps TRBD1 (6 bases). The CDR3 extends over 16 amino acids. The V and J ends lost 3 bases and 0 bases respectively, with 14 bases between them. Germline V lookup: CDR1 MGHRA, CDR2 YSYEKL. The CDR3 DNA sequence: TGCGCCAGCAGCCAGAGACAGGATAGTATGAACACTGAAGCTTTCTTT. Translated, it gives CASSQRQDSMNTEAFF.

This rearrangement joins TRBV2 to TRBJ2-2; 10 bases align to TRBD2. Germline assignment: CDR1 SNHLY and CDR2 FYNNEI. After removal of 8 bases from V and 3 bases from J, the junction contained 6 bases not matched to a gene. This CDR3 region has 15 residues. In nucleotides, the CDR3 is TGTGCCAGCTCCCAGGGACTAGCGTACACCGGGGAGCTGTTTTTT. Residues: CASSQGLAYTGELFF.

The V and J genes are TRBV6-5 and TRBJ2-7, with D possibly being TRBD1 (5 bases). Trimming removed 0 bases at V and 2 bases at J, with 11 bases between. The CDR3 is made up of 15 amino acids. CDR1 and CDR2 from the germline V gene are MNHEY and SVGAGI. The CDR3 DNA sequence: TGTGCCAGCAGTTACTCGGCAGGGTCTACCTACGAGCAGTACTTC. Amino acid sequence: CASSYSAGSTYEQYF.

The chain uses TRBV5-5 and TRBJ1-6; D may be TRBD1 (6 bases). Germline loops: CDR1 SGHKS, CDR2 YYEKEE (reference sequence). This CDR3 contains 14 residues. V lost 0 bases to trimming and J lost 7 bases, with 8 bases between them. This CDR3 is CASSLGGLNSPLHF. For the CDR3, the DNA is TGTGCCAGCAGCTTGGGGGGGCTGAATTCACCCCTCCACTTT.

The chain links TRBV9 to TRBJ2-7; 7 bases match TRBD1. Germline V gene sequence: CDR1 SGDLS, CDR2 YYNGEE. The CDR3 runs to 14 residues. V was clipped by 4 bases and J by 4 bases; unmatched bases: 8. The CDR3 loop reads CASSQTGSTYEQYF. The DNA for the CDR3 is TGTGCCAGCAGCCAGACAGGGTCTACGTACGAGCAGTACTTC. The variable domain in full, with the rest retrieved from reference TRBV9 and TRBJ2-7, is DSGVTQTPKHLITATGQRVTLRCSPRSGDLSVYWYQQSLDQGLQFLIQYYNGEERAKGNILERFSAQQFPDLHSELNLSSLELGDSALYFCASSQTGSTYEQYFGPGTRLTVT.

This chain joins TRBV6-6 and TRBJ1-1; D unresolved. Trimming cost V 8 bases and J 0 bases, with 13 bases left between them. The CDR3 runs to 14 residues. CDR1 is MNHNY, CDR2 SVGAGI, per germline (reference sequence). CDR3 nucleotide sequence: TGTGCCAGCGGAAAAGACGGCCTGAACACTGAAGCTTTCTTT. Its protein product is CASGKDGLNTEAFF.

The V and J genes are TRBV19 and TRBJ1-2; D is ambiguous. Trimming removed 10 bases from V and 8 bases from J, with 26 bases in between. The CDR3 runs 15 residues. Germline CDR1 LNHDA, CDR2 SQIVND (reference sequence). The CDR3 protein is CATQGRETFPWGYTF. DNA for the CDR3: TGTGCCACCCAAGGGCGGGAGACCTTCCCCTGGGGCTACACCTTC.

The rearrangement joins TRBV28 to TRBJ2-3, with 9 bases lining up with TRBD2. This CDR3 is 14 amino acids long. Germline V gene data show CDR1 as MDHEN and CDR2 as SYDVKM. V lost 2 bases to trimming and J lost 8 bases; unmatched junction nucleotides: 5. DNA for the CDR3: TGTGCCAGCAGTTTAGCGGGAGGGCCCGGTACGCAGTATTTT. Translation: CASSLAGGPGTQYF.

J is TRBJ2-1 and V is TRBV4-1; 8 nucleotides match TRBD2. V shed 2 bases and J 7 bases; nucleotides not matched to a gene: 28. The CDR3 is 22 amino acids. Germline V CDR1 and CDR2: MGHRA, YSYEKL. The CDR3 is CASSQPIGGLDGAERERNEQFF. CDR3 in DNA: TGCGCCAGCAGCCAACCTATAGGCGGACTGGATGGGGCGGAGCGGGAGCGGAATGAGCAGTTCTTC.

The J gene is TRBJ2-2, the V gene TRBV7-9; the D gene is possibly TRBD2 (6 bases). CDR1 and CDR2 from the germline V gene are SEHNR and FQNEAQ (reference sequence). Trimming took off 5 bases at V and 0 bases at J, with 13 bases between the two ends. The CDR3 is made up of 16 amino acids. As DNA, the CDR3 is TGTGCCAGCAGCCATACCGGAGGGTCGAACACCGGGGAGCTGTTTTTT. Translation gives CASSHTGGSNTGELFF. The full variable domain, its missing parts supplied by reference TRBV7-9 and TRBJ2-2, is DTGVSQNPRHKITKRGQNVTFRCDPISEHNRLYWYRQTLGQGPEFLTYFQNEAQLEKSRLLSDRFSAERPKGSFSTLEIQRTEQGDSAMYLCASSHTGGSNTGELFFGEGSRLTVL.